The 29 T cell receptor beta chains listed next were all sequenced from one sample in a study of untreated major depressive disorder. Measured with immunoSEQ multiplex PCR; TCRdb has only the in-frame clones, and not every one. The repertoire consists of approximately 12,000 clones, with roughly 91% occurring once and the leading ten covering about 0.82%. Study-wide results and caveats: CD4+ T cells from depressed patients used TRBV05-01 (Vbeta 5.1) more often than controls.

Their recognized antigens are unknown. The sequenced sample was CD4+ T cells from PBMCs. These TCRs come from a man aged 25-40 years with major depressive disorder.

The V gene is TRBV5-1, the J gene TRBJ2-5; tentatively, D is TRBD1 or TRBD2 (6 bases each). The CDR3 is 15 residues long. Deletions cut 4 bases from V and 4 bases from J, with 17 bases between. The V gene's germline CDR1 is SGHRS and CDR2 YFSETQ. The CDR3 loop is CASSPTGASGETQYF. The DNA of the CDR3 is TGCGCCAGCAGCCCCACGGGGGCCTCTGGAGAGACCCAGTACTTC.

The genes are TRBV5-1 and TRBJ1-5; 10 positions match TRBD1. The trim removed 4 bases at V and 7 bases at J, leaving 5 bases unmatched. Germline V gene lookup returns CDR1 SGHRS and CDR2 YFSETQ. This CDR3 region has 14 residues. Here the CDR3 reads CASSPGTGEQPQHF. The CDR3 DNA follows: TGCGCCAGCAGCCCCGGGACAGGGGAACAGCCCCAGCATTTT.

The chain has TRBV12-5 and TRBJ2-7, with D possibly being TRBD2 (6 bases). Germline V gene sequence: CDR1 LGHNT, CDR2 FRNRAP. The length of the CDR3 is 15 residues. Trimming took 1 base from V and 0 from J, leaving 10 bases between them. The CDR3 region is CASGLAIGGSYEQYF. As DNA, the CDR3 is TGTGCTAGTGGTTTGGCCATCGGGGGCTCCTACGAGCAGTACTTC.

J is TRBJ1-4 and V is TRBV7-6, with no clear D. Germline V gene data show CDR1 as SGHVS and CDR2 as FNYEAQ. The CDR3 is 15 residues long. V lost 5 bases to trimming and J lost 5 bases, with 15 bases between them. CDR3 region: CASSLTGGENEKLFF. Written as DNA, the CDR3 is TGTGCCAGCAGCCTCACGGGCGGGGAGAATGAAAAACTGTTTTTT. The full variable domain, with the rest looked up from reference TRBV7-6 and TRBJ1-4, is GAGVSQSPRYKVTKRGQDVALRCDPISGHVSLYWYRQALGQGPEFLTYFNYEAQQDKSGLPNDRFSAERPEGSISTLTIQRTEQRDSAMYRCASSLTGGENEKLFFGSGTQLSVL.

The gene calls are TRBV7-9 and TRBJ2-7, with D tentatively TRBD2 (5 bases). The CDR3 has 13 residues. Germline CDR1 and CDR2: SEHNR and FQNEAQ (reference sequence). V lost 5 bases, J lost 5 bases, and 13 bases lay in between. The CDR3 loop reads CASSAPSRDEQYF. CDR3 coding DNA: TGTGCCAGCAGCGCCCCATCGAGGGACGAGCAGTACTTC.

J is TRBJ2-3 and V is TRBV4-2; 8 positions match TRBD1. Germline V CDR1 and CDR2: LGHNA, YNFKEQ. Trimming cost V 4 bases and J 3 bases; bases outside gene matches: 6. The CDR3 consists of 15 residues. CDR3 coding DNA: TGTGCCAGCAGCCCCCGGACAGGGATGACAGATACGCAGTATTTT. This encodes CASSPRTGMTDTQYF.

The chain carries TRBV6-5 and TRBJ1-1; 7 bases match TRBD1. This CDR3 spans 15 amino acids. V shed 7 bases and J 3 bases; nucleotides not matched to a gene: 11. Per the germline V gene, CDR1 is MNHEY and CDR2 is SVGAGI. Here the CDR3 DNA reads TGTGCCAGCAAGGAGACAGGGAAGAGATACACTGAAGCTTTCTTT. It codes for CASKETGKRYTEAFF.

In this sample, this clone turned up once. The chain employs TRBV6-5 and TRBJ2-6; D not resolved. Germline V gene sequence: CDR1 MNHEY, CDR2 SVGAGI. Trimming removed 6 bases at V and 0 bases at J, with 9 bases between. CDR3 length: 15 residues. The CDR3 nucleotides are TGTGCCAGCAGCCCCCTTTACTCTGGGGCCAACGTCCTGACTTTC. It specifies CASSPLYSGANVLTF.

The V call is TRBV28, the J call TRBJ1-2; TRBD1 is a possible D gene (5 bases). The CDR3 covers 14 residues. Germline lookup yields CDR1 MDHEN and CDR2 SYDVKM. V dropped 2 bases and J dropped 4 bases, with 11 bases sitting between them. CDR3 sequence: CASSLRGRGYGYTF. The CDR3 region has the DNA TGTGCCAGCAGTTTACGGGGCAGAGGCTATGGCTACACCTTC.

In its sample, this clone was seen once. The chain combines TRBV11-2 with TRBJ2-5; perhaps TRBD2 as D (6 bases). The CDR3 totals 14 residues. V lost 4 bases, J lost 7 bases, and 16 bases lay in between. The germline V gene encodes CDR1 SGHAT and CDR2 FQNNGV. This CDR3 is CASSSLDGGLTQYF. In DNA, the CDR3 is TGTGCCAGCAGCTCTCTCGACGGGGGATTGACCCAGTACTTC.

V gene TRBV28 combines with J gene TRBJ1-4; D might be TRBD1 (5 bases). There are 14 residues in the CDR3. Germline V CDR1 and CDR2: MDHEN, SYDVKM. The germline V and J ends were trimmed by 8 bases and 3 bases, with 13 bases remaining between them. The CDR3 DNA reads as TGTGCCAGCGAGTCAGGGTCCCCTAATGAAAAACTGTTTTTT. This translates into CASESGSPNEKLFF.

The chain combines TRBV27 with TRBJ2-7; 10 bases align to TRBD2. The trim removed 6 bases at V and 0 bases at J, leaving 8 bases unmatched. The CDR3 runs 16 residues. Germline CDR1 is MNHEY and CDR2 is SMNVEV (reference sequence). The CDR3 sequence is CASRLTSSGGSYEQYF. The CDR3 region has the DNA TGTGCCAGCAGGCTCACTTCTAGCGGGGGCTCCTACGAGCAGTACTTC.

The chain joins TRBV2 to TRBJ1-5, with D hard to call. This CDR3 is 12 amino acids long. V lost 7 bases and J 6 bases, leaving 10 bases between the germline ends. Germline V lookup: CDR1 SNHLY, CDR2 FYNNEI. The CDR3 loop reads CASMADFQPQHF. In DNA, the CDR3 is TGTGCCAGCATGGCGGATTTTCAGCCCCAGCATTTT.

The chain employs TRBV2 and TRBJ2-3; D could derive from TRBD1 or TRBD2 (6 bases each). The V gene lost 6 bases and the J gene lost 0 bases, with 19 bases spanning the gap. The CDR3 is 17 residues long. Looked up from germline, CDR1 is SNHLY and CDR2 is FYNNEI. The DNA of the CDR3 is TGTGCCAGCAGCCGTCTCCGAGGGGGGCCTAGCACAGATACGCAGTATTTT. It yields the protein CASSRLRGGPSTDTQYF.

The gene calls are TRBV29-1 and TRBJ1-1; D gene ambiguous. The length of the CDR3 is 13 residues. Trimming pared 6 bases from V and 1 base from J, leaving 12 bases between. Germline V lookup: CDR1 SQVTM, CDR2 ANQGSEA. This CDR3 reads CSVAIGPNTEAFF. The DNA for the CDR3 is TGCAGCGTAGCCATAGGACCGAACACTGAAGCTTTCTTT. Full variable domain (missing parts from reference TRBV29-1 and TRBJ1-1): SAVISQKPSRDICQRGTSLTIQCQVDSQVTMMFWYRQQPGQSLTLIATANQGSEATYESGFVIDKFPISRPNLTFSTLTVSNMSPEDSSIYLCSVAIGPNTEAFFGQGTRLTVV.

The V and J genes are TRBV5-1 and TRBJ1-1, with D possibly matching TRBD1 (5 bases). The CDR3 sequence is 14 residues long. Trimming left V 4 bases short and J 1 base short, with 11 bases between. CDR1 SGHRS and CDR2 YFSETQ come from the germline V gene. The chain's CDR3 is CASSPQTGNTEAFF. The CDR3 DNA is TGCGCCAGCAGCCCCCAAACAGGGAACACTGAAGCTTTCTTT. Together with reference TRBV5-1 and TRBJ1-1, the CDR3 gives the full variable domain: KAGVTQTPRYLIKTRGQQVTLSCSPISGHRSVSWYQQTPGQGLQFLFEYFSETQRNKGNFPGRFSGRQFSNSRSEMNVSTLELGDSALYLCASSPQTGNTEAFFGQGTRLTVV.

This clone is a singleton in its sample. This chain links TRBV27 with TRBJ1-6, with TRBD1 as a possible D gene (5 bases). Trimming removed 4 bases from V and 7 bases from J, with 11 bases in between. CDR3 length equals 14 residues. CDR1 and CDR2 from the germline V gene are MNHEY and SMNVEV (reference sequence). CDR3 residues: CASSYGTTNSPLHF. The CDR3, as DNA: TGTGCCAGCAGTTACGGGACTACCAATTCACCCCTCCACTTT.

The rearrangement joins TRBV5-1 to TRBJ2-5; a weak D match, TRBD1 (6 bases). The CDR3 is 15 residues long. Germline V gene data show CDR1 as SGHRS and CDR2 as YFSETQ. The V gene lost 4 bases and the J gene lost 5 bases, with 18 bases spanning the gap. This chain's CDR3 is CASSTYQGIGETQYF. CDR3 bases: TGCGCCAGCAGCACCTATCAGGGGATAGGGGAGACCCAGTACTTC.

The V gene is TRBV5-4, the J gene TRBJ2-7, with 9 bases aligning to TRBD1. Germline V gene sequence: CDR1 SGHNT, CDR2 YYREEE (reference sequence). V shed 4 bases and J 2 bases; nucleotides not matched to a gene: 4. The CDR3 has 14 residues. The CDR3 DNA sequence: TGTGCCAGCAGCCTGGACAGGGGAACCTACGAGCAGTACTTC. It encodes CASSLDRGTYEQYF.

Notes on this clone: One end of the junction does not line up with germline, which may come from a read error. J is TRBJ1-4 and V is TRBV18, with 11 bases identical to TRBD1. The length of the CDR3 is 15 residues. Per germline, CDR1 KGHSH and CDR2 LQKENI. The CDR3 DNA sequence: TGTGCCAGCTCGCCACCGGGACAGGGGGTTGAAAAACTGTTTTTT. It is translated as CASSPPGQGVEKLFF.

The chain combines TRBV10-3 with TRBJ2-2; the D call may be TRBD1 or TRBD2 (5 bases each). CDR1 ENHRY and CDR2 SYGVKD come from the germline V gene. CDR3 length: 17 amino acids. Deletions cut 4 bases from V and 2 bases from J, with 17 bases between. CDR3 loop: CAISAGAGSINTGELFF. CDR3 nucleotides: TGTGCCATCAGTGCTGGGGCAGGGAGTATTAACACCGGGGAGCTGTTTTTT.

This clone was recorded once. The genes are TRBV2 and TRBJ1-6; no definite D call. Trimming stripped 7 bases from V and 7 bases from J, with 11 bases between. CDR3 size: 13 residues. Germline loops: CDR1 SNHLY, CDR2 FYNNEI. In DNA form, the CDR3 reads TGTGCCAGCAAACAAAGAGGGAATTCACCCCTCCACTTT. Translation gives CASKQRGNSPLHF.

The chain is built from TRBV6-5 and TRBJ2-7; the match to TRBD1 covers 8 bases. Germline V lookup: CDR1 MNHEY, CDR2 SVGAGI. The CDR3 length is 12 residues. V was clipped by 5 bases and J by 6 bases; unmatched bases: 3. The CDR3 loop is CASSPDRAEQYF. CDR3 bases: TGTGCCAGCAGTCCGGACAGGGCCGAGCAGTACTTC.

The gene calls are TRBV14 and TRBJ1-1; D remains unclear. The CDR3 contains 14 residues. Germline CDR1 SGHDN, CDR2 FVKESK. V lost 1 base and J lost 0, with 6 bases in between. CDR3 nucleotides: TGTGCCAGCAGCCAAGCGGGTATGAACACTGAAGCTTTCTTT. The encoded protein is CASSQAGMNTEAFF.

The V gene is TRBV5-1, the J gene TRBJ2-7; the match to TRBD2 covers 8 bases. The germline V gene has CDR1 SGHRS and CDR2 YFSETQ. V dropped 4 bases and J dropped 9; count of bases not matched to a gene: 12. The CDR3 length is 14 residues. The CDR3 spells CASSTSGGIHGQYF. The CDR3 DNA reads as TGCGCCAGCAGCACGAGCGGGGGTATTCATGGGCAGTACTTC.

The CDR3 DNA is TGTGCCAGCAGCGGTGACAGGGGAGGTAATTCACCCCTCCACTTT. This encodes CASSGDRGGNSPLHF. The genes are TRBV9 and TRBJ1-6, with 8 positions matching TRBD1. Germline assignment: CDR1 SGDLS and CDR2 YYNGEE. This CDR3 has 15 amino acids. With V trimmed by 3 bases and J by 6 bases, 5 bases remained unmatched.

This clone has a handful of counts. V usage is TRBV5-5 and J usage is TRBJ2-7; D is unclear. V was pared by 1 base and J by 5 bases, with 10 bases between. Germline CDR1 is SGHKS and CDR2 is YYEKEE (reference sequence). This CDR3 spans 13 amino acids. The chain's CDR3 is CASSLTRWDEQYF. The CDR3 bases are TGTGCCAGCAGCTTGACCAGATGGGACGAGCAGTACTTC.

The rearrangement uses TRBV4-1 and TRBJ2-3, with 8 bases lining up with TRBD2. There are 15 residues in the CDR3. The germline V gene has CDR1 MGHRA and CDR2 YSYEKL. J gave up 1 base and V 4 bases, and 4 bases lay outside the gene matches. CDR3 protein: CASSPQRGRTDTQYF. The DNA of the CDR3 is TGCGCCAGCAGCCCTCAGCGGGGGCGCACAGATACGCAGTATTTT.

V usage is TRBV9 and J usage is TRBJ2-3; D is unresolved. V shed 0 bases and J shed 0 bases, with 5 bases lying between them. The germline gives CDR1 SGDLS, CDR2 YYNGEE. The CDR3 covers 14 residues. CDR3 protein: CASSVETSTDTQYF. The CDR3 DNA reads as TGTGCCAGCAGCGTAGAAACTAGCACAGATACGCAGTATTTT.